The 16 T cell receptor beta chains in this list originate from one sample, sequenced in a study of blood T cell repertoires in COVID-19 (dated by TCRdb to between 2020 and 2021). The library was built by means of the immunoSEQ multiplex PCR assay. TCRdb holds this immuneACCESS table with in-frame rearrangements only. Some clones are missing; in checked studies, unresolved V genes explain under half, and the rest has no known cause. For this sample there are over 600,000 clones; about nine tenths appear just once. The ten biggest clones cover under 0.3% of the sample. What was sequenced was peripheral blood. These receptors were obtained from a woman aged 18-29 years with acute or convalescent COVID-19.

This chain uses TRBV7-8 with TRBJ2-7, with TRBD1 matching over 9 bases. J gave up 0 bases and V 2 bases, and 11 bases lay outside the gene matches. This CDR3 has 18 amino acids. Germline V gives CDR1 SGHVS, CDR2 FQNEAQ. CDR3 amino acids: CASSLPQRDRATSYEQYF. The CDR3 DNA reads as TGTGCCAGCAGCTTACCCCAACGGGACAGGGCTACCTCCTACGAGCAGTACTTC.

V usage is TRBV3-1 (or the pseudogene TRBV3-2) and J usage is TRBJ1-5; the D gene is possibly TRBD1 (5 bases). Per germline, CDR1 LGHDT and CDR2 YNNKEL (reference sequence). Trimming removed 4 bases at V and 3 bases at J, with 19 bases between. The CDR3 is made up of 17 amino acids. CDR3 residues: CASSLDREGPYNQPQHF. The CDR3 nucleotides are TGTGCCAGCAGCCTAGACAGAGAGGGCCCCTACAATCAGCCCCAGCATTTT.

The V gene is TRBV19, the J gene TRBJ2-7; possibly TRBD2 for D (7 bases). From germline, CDR1 is LNHDA and CDR2 SQIVND (reference sequence). This CDR3 contains 15 residues. The V end lost 6 bases, the J end lost 4 bases, and 19 bases lay between the germline ends. As DNA, the CDR3 is TGTGCCAGTAGGATCCTGGCCGGGGGGCAGTACGAGCAGTACTTC. As protein: CASRILAGGQYEQYF.

This clone appeared once. The chain couples TRBV3-1 (or the pseudogene TRBV3-2) to TRBJ2-3; 8 bases match TRBD2. Germline V gene sequence: CDR1 LGHDT, CDR2 YNNKEL (reference sequence). CDR3 size: 14 residues. The trim removed 2 bases at V and 8 bases at J, leaving 6 bases unmatched. DNA for the CDR3: TGTGCCAGCAGCCAAACTCTAGCGGGTACTACGCAGTATTTT. As protein: CASSQTLAGTTQYF.

This chain uses TRBV25-1 with TRBJ1-2; TRBD1 matches 7 bases. CDR3 length: 13 amino acids. With 3 bases clipped from V and 4 bases from J, the junction kept 2 bases outside the gene matches. CDR1 and CDR2 from the germline V gene are MGHDK and SYGVNS. The CDR3 nucleotides are TGTGCCAGCAGTGACGGGACAGCCTATGGCTACACCTTC. It translates to CASSDGTAYGYTF.

This clone was seen only a few times. The V call is TRBV10-3, the J call TRBJ2-5, with TRBD1 matching over 8 bases. Germline loops: CDR1 ENHRY, CDR2 SYGVKD. The ends lost 2 bases at V and 5 bases at J; junction bases unmatched: 4. This CDR3 is 14 amino acids long. The CDR3 loop reads CAISEAGGMETQYF. DNA for the CDR3: TGTGCCATCAGTGAGGCAGGGGGCATGGAGACCCAGTACTTC.

This clone was seen a single time. The V and J genes are TRBV9 and TRBJ2-5; a possible D gene is TRBD2 (7 bases). The CDR3 is 14 amino acids. From germline, CDR1 is SGDLS and CDR2 YYNGEE. Trimming left V 0 bases short and J 5 bases short, with 11 bases between. CDR3 sequence reads: CASSVVGGLETQYF. CDR3 nucleotide sequence: TGTGCCAGCAGCGTAGTGGGGGGGCTGGAGACCCAGTACTTC.

In this sample, this clone turned up once. This chain links TRBV2 with TRBJ1-2; tentatively, D is TRBD1 (6 bases). In germline, CDR1 is SNHLY, CDR2 FYNNEI. Trimming left V 3 bases short and J 4 bases short, with 12 bases between. This CDR3 region has 14 residues. This CDR3 reads CASSEPGGGYGYTF. CDR3 nucleotides: TGTGCCAGCAGTGAGCCGGGAGGGGGCTATGGCTACACCTTC.

The V and J genes are TRBV5-1 and TRBJ1-2; no definite D call. The CDR3 loop spans 12 amino acids. CDR1 and CDR2 from the germline V gene are SGHRS and YFSETQ. V gave up 2 bases and J gave up 5 bases, with 7 bases separating them. DNA of the CDR3: TGCGCCAGCAGCTTCGGGGATTATGGCTACACCTTC. It is translated as CASSFGDYGYTF.

V usage is TRBV18 and J usage is TRBJ1-4; D might be TRBD1 (6 bases). This CDR3 spans 15 amino acids. Trimming removed 4 bases at V and 8 bases at J, with 17 bases between. Germline V gene data show CDR1 as KGHSH and CDR2 as LQKENI. CDR3 region: CASSLHTGPGEKLFF. The CDR3 nucleotides are TGTGCCAGCTCACTTCACACAGGGCCGGGGGAAAAACTGTTTTTT.

CDR3 sequence reads: CASSEPSGGEQYF. The DNA for the CDR3 is TGTGCCAGCAGTGAACCTAGCGGAGGCGAGCAGTACTTC. The chain uses TRBV2 and TRBJ2-7; 7 bases are a match to TRBD2. CDR1 and CDR2 from the germline V gene are SNHLY and FYNNEI. This CDR3 spans 13 amino acids. J was trimmed by 6 bases and V by 2 bases; bases with no gene match: 4.

This clone was counted a single time. The rearrangement uses TRBV12-3 or TRBV12-4 and TRBJ1-4; TRBD1 might be the D (5 bases). V lost 9 bases to trimming and J lost 3 bases, with 11 bases between them. The CDR3 has 13 residues. The CDR3 spells CASPRGANEKLFF. In nucleotides, the CDR3 is TGTGCCAGTCCTCGGGGGGCTAATGAAAAACTGTTTTTT.

The chain recombines TRBV18 with TRBJ2-3; D gene unclear. V lost 2 bases and J 6 bases, leaving 6 bases between the germline ends. Germline CDR1 KGHSH, CDR2 LQKENI. CDR3 length: 12 residues. The DNA of the CDR3 is TGTGCCAGCTCACCATTGTCGGATACGCAGTATTTT. Translation: CASSPLSDTQYF.

In DNA, the CDR3 is TGCGCCAGCAGCCTTACTAGCGGGGGGTACAATGAGCAGTTCTTC. Translated, it gives CASSLTSGGYNEQFF. This chain joins TRBV5-1 and TRBJ2-1; 12 nucleotides line up with TRBD2. Trimming at V came to 4 bases and at J to 4 bases, leaving 3 bases not matched to a gene. This CDR3 is 15 amino acids long. Germline loops: CDR1 SGHRS, CDR2 YFSETQ.

The chain's CDR3 is CASSLPGYSYEQYF. The CDR3 nucleotides are TGTGCCAGCAGTTTGCCGGGATATTCCTACGAGCAGTACTTC. The chain joins TRBV28 to TRBJ2-7; a weak D match, TRBD2 (5 bases). The V gene's germline CDR1 is MDHEN and CDR2 SYDVKM. This CDR3 has 14 residues. V lost 3 bases to trimming and J lost 1 base, with 10 bases between them. Based on the CDR3 plus reference TRBV28 and TRBJ2-7, the full variable domain is DVKVTQSSRYLVKRTGEKVFLECVQDMDHENMFWYRQDPGLGLRLIYFSYDVKMKEKGDIPEGYSVSREKKERFSLILESASTNQTSMYLCASSLPGYSYEQYFGPGTRLTVT.

The chain links TRBV7-2 to TRBJ1-5; D gene uncertain. Germline CDR1 and CDR2: SGHTA and FQGNSA. Trimming left V 2 bases short and J 0 bases short, with 5 bases between. The CDR3 consists of 14 residues. The CDR3, as DNA: TGTGCCAGCAGCTTATACATTAGCAATCAGCCCCAGCATTTT. It specifies CASSLYISNQPQHF.